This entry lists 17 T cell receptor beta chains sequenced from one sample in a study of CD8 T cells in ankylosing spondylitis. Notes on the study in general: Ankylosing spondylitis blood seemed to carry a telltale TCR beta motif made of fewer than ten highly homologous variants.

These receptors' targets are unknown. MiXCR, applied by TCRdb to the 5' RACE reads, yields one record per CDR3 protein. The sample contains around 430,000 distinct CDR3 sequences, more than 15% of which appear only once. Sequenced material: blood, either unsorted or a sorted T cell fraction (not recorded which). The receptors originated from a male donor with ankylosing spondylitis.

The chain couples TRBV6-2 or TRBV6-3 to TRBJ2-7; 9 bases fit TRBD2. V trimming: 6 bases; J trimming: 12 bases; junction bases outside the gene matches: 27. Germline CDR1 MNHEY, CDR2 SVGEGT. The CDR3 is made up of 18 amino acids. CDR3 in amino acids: CASRQTKGAPGLAEHMYF. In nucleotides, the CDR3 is TGTGCCAGCAGACAAACAAAGGGGGCACCGGGACTAGCAGAACACATGTACTTC.

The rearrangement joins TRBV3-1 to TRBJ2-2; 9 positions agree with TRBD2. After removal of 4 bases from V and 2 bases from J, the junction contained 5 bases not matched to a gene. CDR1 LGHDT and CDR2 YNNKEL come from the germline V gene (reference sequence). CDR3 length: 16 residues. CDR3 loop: CASSLGTSRNTGELFF. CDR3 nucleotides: TGTGCCAGCAGCCTAGGGACTAGCCGCAACACCGGGGAGCTGTTTTTT.

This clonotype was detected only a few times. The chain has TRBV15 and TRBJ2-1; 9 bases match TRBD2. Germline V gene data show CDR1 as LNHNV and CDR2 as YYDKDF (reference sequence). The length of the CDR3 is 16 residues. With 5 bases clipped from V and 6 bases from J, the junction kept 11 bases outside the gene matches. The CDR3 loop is CATSGGRGLNVNEQFF. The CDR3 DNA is TGTGCCACCAGCGGCGGGAGGGGCCTTAATGTCAATGAGCAGTTCTTC.

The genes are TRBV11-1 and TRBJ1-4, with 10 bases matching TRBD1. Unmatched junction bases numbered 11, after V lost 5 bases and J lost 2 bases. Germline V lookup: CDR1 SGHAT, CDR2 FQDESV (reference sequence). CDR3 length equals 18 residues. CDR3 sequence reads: CASSPYRDRGSTNEKLFF. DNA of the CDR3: TGTGCCAGCAGCCCCTACCGGGACAGGGGATCCACTAATGAAAAACTGTTTTTT.

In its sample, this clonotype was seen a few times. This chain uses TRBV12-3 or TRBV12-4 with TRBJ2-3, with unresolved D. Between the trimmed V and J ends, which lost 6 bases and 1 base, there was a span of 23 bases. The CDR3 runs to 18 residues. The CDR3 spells CASRSQVGSGAGTDTQYF. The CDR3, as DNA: TGTGCCAGCAGATCCCAGGTGGGTTCGGGTGCGGGCACAGATACGCAGTATTTT.

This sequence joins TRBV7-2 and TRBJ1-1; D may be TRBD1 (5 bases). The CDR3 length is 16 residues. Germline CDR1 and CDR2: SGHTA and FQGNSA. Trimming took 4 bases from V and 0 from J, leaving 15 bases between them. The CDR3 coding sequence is TGTGCCAGCAGCTCCATGCCGGGGACGGTGAACACTGAAGCTTTCTTT. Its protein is CASSSMPGTVNTEAFF.

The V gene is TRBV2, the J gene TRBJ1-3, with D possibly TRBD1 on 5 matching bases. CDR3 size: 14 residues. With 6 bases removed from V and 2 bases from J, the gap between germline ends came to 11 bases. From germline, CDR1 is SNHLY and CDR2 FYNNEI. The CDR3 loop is CASSFDRPGNTIYF. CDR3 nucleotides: TGTGCCAGCAGCTTCGACAGACCTGGAAACACCATATATTTT.

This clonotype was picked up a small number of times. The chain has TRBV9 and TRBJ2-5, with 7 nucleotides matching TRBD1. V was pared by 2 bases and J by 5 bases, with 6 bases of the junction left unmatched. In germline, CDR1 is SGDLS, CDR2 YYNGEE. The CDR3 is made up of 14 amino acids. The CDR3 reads CASSVTGTVETQYF. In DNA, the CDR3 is TGTGCCAGCAGCGTGACAGGGACGGTGGAGACCCAGTACTTC.

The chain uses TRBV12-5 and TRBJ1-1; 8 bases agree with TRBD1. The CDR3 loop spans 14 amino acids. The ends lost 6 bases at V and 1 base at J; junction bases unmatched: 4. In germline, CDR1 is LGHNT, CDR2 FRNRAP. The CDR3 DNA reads TGTGCTAGTGGGCTTCAGGGGGCGAACACTGAAGCTTTCTTT. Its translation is CASGLQGANTEAFF.

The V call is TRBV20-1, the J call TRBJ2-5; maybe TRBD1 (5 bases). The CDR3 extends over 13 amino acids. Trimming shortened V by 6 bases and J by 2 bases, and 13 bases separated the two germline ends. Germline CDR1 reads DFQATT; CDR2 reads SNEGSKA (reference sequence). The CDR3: CSAGRELQETQYF. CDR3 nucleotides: TGCAGTGCGGGGCGAGAGTTACAAGAGACCCAGTACTTC.

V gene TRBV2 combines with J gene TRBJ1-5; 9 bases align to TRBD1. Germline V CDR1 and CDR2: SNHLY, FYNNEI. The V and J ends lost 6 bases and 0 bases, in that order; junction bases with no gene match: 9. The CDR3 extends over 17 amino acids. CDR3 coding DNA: TGTGCCAGCAGAACCGGGACAGGGCTTTATAGCAATCAGCCCCAGCATTTT. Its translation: CASRTGTGLYSNQPQHF. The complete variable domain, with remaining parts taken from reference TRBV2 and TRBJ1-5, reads EPEVTQTPSHQVTQMGQEVILRCVPISNHLYFYWYRQILGQKVEFLVSFYNNEISEKSEIFDDQFSVERPDGSNFTLKIRSTKLEDSAMYFCASRTGTGLYSNQPQHFGDGTRLSIL.

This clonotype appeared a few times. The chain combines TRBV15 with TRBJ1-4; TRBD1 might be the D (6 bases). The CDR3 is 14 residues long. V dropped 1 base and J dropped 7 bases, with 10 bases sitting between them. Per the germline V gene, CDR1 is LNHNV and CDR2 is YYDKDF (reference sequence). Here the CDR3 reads CATSRGQGSEKLFF. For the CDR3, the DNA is TGTGCCACCAGCAGAGGGCAGGGGAGTGAAAAACTGTTTTTT.

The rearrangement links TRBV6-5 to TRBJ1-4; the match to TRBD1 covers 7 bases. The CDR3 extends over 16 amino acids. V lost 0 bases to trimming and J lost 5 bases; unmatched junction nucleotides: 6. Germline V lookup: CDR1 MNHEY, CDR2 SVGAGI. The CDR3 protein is CASSYSSGTVNEKLFF. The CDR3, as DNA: TGTGCCAGCAGTTACTCGAGCGGGACAGTGAATGAAAAACTGTTTTTT.

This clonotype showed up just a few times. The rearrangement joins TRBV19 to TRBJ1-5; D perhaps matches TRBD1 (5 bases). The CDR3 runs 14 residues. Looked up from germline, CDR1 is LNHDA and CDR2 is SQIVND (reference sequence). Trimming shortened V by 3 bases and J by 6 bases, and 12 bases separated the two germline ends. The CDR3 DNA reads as TGTGCCAGTAGTATTAACGGGGGAGGTCAGCCCCAGCATTTT. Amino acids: CASSINGGGQPQHF.

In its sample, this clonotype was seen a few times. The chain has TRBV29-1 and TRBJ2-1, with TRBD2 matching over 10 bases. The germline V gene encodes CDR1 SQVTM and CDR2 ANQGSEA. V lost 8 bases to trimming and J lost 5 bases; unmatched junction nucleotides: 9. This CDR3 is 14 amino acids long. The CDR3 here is CSLRGTSVNNEQFF. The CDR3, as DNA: TGCAGCCTTCGGGGGACTAGCGTAAACAATGAGCAGTTCTTC.

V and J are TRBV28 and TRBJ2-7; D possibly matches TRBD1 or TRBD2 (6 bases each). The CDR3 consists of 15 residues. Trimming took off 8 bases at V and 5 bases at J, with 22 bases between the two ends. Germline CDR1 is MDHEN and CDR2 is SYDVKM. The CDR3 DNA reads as TGTGCCAGCCTAATCGGGGGCAGCAGCTTAGACGAGCAGTACTTC. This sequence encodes CASLIGGSSLDEQYF.

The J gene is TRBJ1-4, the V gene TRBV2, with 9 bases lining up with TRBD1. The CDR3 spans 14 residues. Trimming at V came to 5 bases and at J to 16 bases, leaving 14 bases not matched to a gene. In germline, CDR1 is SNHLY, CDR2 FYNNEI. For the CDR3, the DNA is TGTGCCAGCAGTTATTCCGGTCTTGTGGGACAGGGGTTTTTT. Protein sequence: CASSYSGLVGQGFF. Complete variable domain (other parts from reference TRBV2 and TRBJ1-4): EPEVTQTPSHQVTQMGQEVILRCVPISNHLYFYWYRQILGQKVEFLVSFYNNEISEKSEIFDDQFSVERPDGSNFTLKIRSTKLEDSAMYFCASSYSGLVGQGFFGSGTQLSVL.